The 31 T cell receptor beta chains presented below share a single source sample, sequenced in a study of blood T cell repertoires in COVID-19 (dated by TCRdb to the early 2020s). Library preparation employed the immunoSEQ multiplex PCR assay. The table comes from immuneACCESS by way of TCRdb, which keeps in-frame sequences with V and J called. Part of the clones is missing from these tables; in studies checked, under half for an unresolved V gene and the rest for unknown reasons. This sample gives approximately 120,000 clones in total; approximately 80% of them show up just once. The leading ten clones occupy around a fifth of the sample. The sequenced sample was peripheral blood. These TCRs come from a man aged 80 or over with acute or convalescent COVID-19.

V gene TRBV3-1 (or the pseudogene TRBV3-2) combines with J gene TRBJ1-2, with 10 nucleotides matching TRBD1. V was pared by 5 bases and J by 6 bases, with 15 bases of the junction left unmatched. Germline V gene lookup returns CDR1 LGHDT and CDR2 YNNKEL (reference sequence). This CDR3 has 17 amino acids. The CDR3 DNA is TGTGCCAGCAGCTTCCTAACTATGGGACAGGGGATCCATGGCTACACCTTC. As protein: CASSFLTMGQGIHGYTF.

This clone was picked up a small number of times. The rearrangement joins TRBV10-1 to TRBJ2-1, with D possibly TRBD2 on 5 matching bases. The CDR3 loop spans 18 amino acids. V dropped 11 bases and J dropped 0 bases, with 26 bases sitting between them. From germline, CDR1 is WNHNN and CDR2 SYGVQD (reference sequence). The CDR3 is CADQGSLGDKSSYNEQFF. In DNA, the CDR3 is TGCGCCGACCAAGGGAGCCTGGGAGACAAAAGCTCCTACAATGAGCAGTTCTTC.

The genes are TRBV7-2 and TRBJ1-5; the D gene is possibly TRBD1 (6 bases). Per germline, CDR1 SGHTA and CDR2 FQGNSA. The CDR3 loop spans 14 amino acids. V shed 5 bases and J shed 3 bases, with 11 bases lying between them. CDR3 DNA: TGTGCCAGCAGCCCCTACAGGGTCAATCAGCCCCAGCATTTT. Translation: CASSPYRVNQPQHF. The full variable domain, completed using reference TRBV7-2 and TRBJ1-5, is GAGVSQSPSNKVTEKGKDVELRCDPISGHTALYWYRQSLGQGLEFLIYFQGNSAPDKSGLPSDRFSAERTGGSVSTLTIQRTQQEDSAVYLCASSPYRVNQPQHFGDGTRLSIL.

This rearrangement joins TRBV10-3 to TRBJ2-5, with 7 bases fitting TRBD1. Germline V gene data show CDR1 as ENHRY and CDR2 as SYGVKD. There are 13 residues in the CDR3. Germline trimming cut 11 bases from V and 1 base from J; bases unmatched to any gene: 7. Here the CDR3 DNA reads TGTGCCGCAGCCGGGACAGCCCAAGAGACCCAGTACTTC. Amino acids: CAAAGTAQETQYF.

This clone has a handful of counts. This chain uses TRBV6-2 or TRBV6-3 with TRBJ1-2, with D maybe TRBD1 (6 bases). This CDR3 contains 13 residues. Germline CDR1 reads MNHEY; CDR2 reads SVGEGT. The V and J ends lost 5 bases and 5 bases respectively, with 12 bases between them. The CDR3 sequence: CASSGTNSYGYTF. The CDR3 coding sequence is TGTGCCAGCAGTGGGACAAATTCTTATGGCTACACCTTC.

The chain is built from TRBV6-5 and TRBJ2-7; D gene unclear. CDR3 length: 13 amino acids. Germline V gene data show CDR1 as MNHEY and CDR2 as SVGAGI. Deletions cut 2 bases from V and 0 bases from J, with 5 bases between. CDR3 protein: CASSYRSSYEQYF. The CDR3 coding sequence is TGTGCCAGCAGTTACAGGAGCTCCTACGAGCAGTACTTC.

The V call is TRBV11-2, the J call TRBJ2-7; 11 bases are shared with TRBD1. The CDR3 covers 14 residues. Germline CDR1 SGHAT, CDR2 FQNNGV. V lost 3 bases, J lost 4 bases, and 2 bases stayed unmatched. The CDR3 region is CASSLGQGVYEQYF. The CDR3 DNA follows: TGTGCCAGCAGCTTGGGACAGGGGGTGTACGAGCAGTACTTC.

This chain joins TRBV5-1 and TRBJ2-2; 7 positions agree with TRBD1. V gave up 4 bases and J gave up 1 base; unmatched junction bases: 10. The CDR3 contains 17 residues. Germline lookup yields CDR1 SGHRS and CDR2 YFSETQ. The CDR3 spells CASSQETQGRNTGELFF. For the CDR3, the DNA is TGCGCCAGCAGCCAAGAAACACAGGGGAGGAACACCGGGGAGCTGTTTTTT.

This rearrangement joins TRBV12-3 or TRBV12-4 to TRBJ1-2; D perhaps matches TRBD1 (6 bases). The V gene lost 4 bases and the J gene lost 2 bases, with 8 bases spanning the gap. This CDR3 spans 13 amino acids. The CDR3 region has the DNA TGTGCCAGCAGTTATCAGGGGAACTATGGCTACACCTTC. It specifies CASSYQGNYGYTF.

This clone has at least ten counts. The rearrangement joins TRBV19 to TRBJ1-1; D is uncertain. The CDR3 totals 14 residues. Trimming left V 3 bases short and J 6 bases short, with 14 bases between. Germline V gene sequence: CDR1 LNHDA, CDR2 SQIVND (reference sequence). CDR3 loop: CASSMRGSEAEAFF. The CDR3 DNA sequence: TGTGCCAGTAGTATGCGGGGATCCGAAGCTGAAGCTTTCTTT. Together with reference TRBV19 and TRBJ1-1, the CDR3 gives the full variable domain: DGGITQSPKYLFRKEGQNVTLSCEQNLNHDAMYWYRQDPGQGLRLIYYSQIVNDFQKGDIAEGYSVSREKKESFPLTVTSAQKNPTAFYLCASSMRGSEAEAFFGQGTRLTVV.

The rearrangement uses TRBV5-1 and TRBJ1-2; no reliable D call. This CDR3 is 14 amino acids long. The V end lost 0 bases, the J end lost 4 bases, and 10 bases lay between the germline ends. Per germline, CDR1 SGHRS and CDR2 YFSETQ. This CDR3 reads CASSLELHSYGYTF. The CDR3 nucleotides are TGCGCCAGCAGCTTGGAACTCCACTCCTATGGCTACACCTTC.

The rearrangement joins TRBV24-1 to TRBJ1-1; 11 bases align to TRBD1. This CDR3 is built from 14 residues. V gave up 3 bases and J gave up 10 bases; unmatched junction bases: 6. Looked up from germline, CDR1 is KGHDR and CDR2 is SFDVKD. The CDR3 coding sequence is TGTGCCACCAGTGATCTGGGACAGGGGGGGGGAGCTTTCTTT. Amino acid sequence: CATSDLGQGGGAFF.

The genes are TRBV9 and TRBJ1-5, with D maybe TRBD1 (5 bases). CDR1 is SGDLS and CDR2 is YYNGEE in the germline V gene. V lost 0 bases to trimming and J lost 7 bases, with 14 bases between them. The CDR3 covers 15 residues. The CDR3 loop is CASSVGEGFGQPQHF. As DNA, the CDR3 is TGTGCCAGCAGCGTAGGGGAGGGGTTTGGACAGCCCCAGCATTTT.

The sample holds many counts of this clone. This sequence joins TRBV29-1 and TRBJ1-2; D uncertain. V was pared by 6 bases and J by 10 bases, with 18 bases between. Germline V gene data show CDR1 as SQVTM and CDR2 as ANQGSEA. This CDR3 is 12 amino acids long. CDR3 in DNA: TGCAGCGTGCTAGACGGAACATGGTACTACACCTTC. It yields the protein CSVLDGTWYYTF.

The chain joins TRBV7-9 to TRBJ2-1; 11 positions agree with TRBD2. Germline trimming cut 3 bases from V and 4 bases from J; bases unmatched to any gene: 5. There are 16 residues in the CDR3. Germline CDR1 is SEHNR and CDR2 is FQNEAQ (reference sequence). Here the CDR3 reads CASSLGSSGGYNEQFF. The CDR3 DNA reads as TGTGCCAGCAGCTTGGGGTCTAGCGGGGGGTACAATGAGCAGTTCTTC.

The chain is built from TRBV5-1 and TRBJ1-6; D possibly corresponds to TRBD1 (6 bases). The CDR3 is 14 residues long. V dropped 1 base and J dropped 7 bases, with 9 bases sitting between them. In germline, CDR1 is SGHRS, CDR2 YFSETQ. The CDR3 DNA reads as TGCGCCAGCAGCTTGACAGGGACGAATTCACCCCTCCACTTT. Translation gives CASSLTGTNSPLHF.

J is TRBJ2-1 and V is TRBV5-1; TRBD1 might be the D (6 bases). The germline V gene has CDR1 SGHRS and CDR2 YFSETQ. V was cut by 5 bases and J by 10 bases, with 13 bases left in between. This CDR3 has 12 amino acids. CDR3: CASRQGQGEQFF. DNA of the CDR3: TGCGCCAGCAGACAGGGCCAAGGGGAGCAGTTCTTC.

The chain recombines TRBV18 with TRBJ1-2, with 7 bases matching TRBD1. The trim removed 5 bases at V and 3 bases at J, leaving 3 bases unmatched. The CDR3 spans 13 residues. Germline V gives CDR1 KGHSH, CDR2 LQKENI. This chain's CDR3 is CASSEDRDYGYTF. DNA for the CDR3: TGTGCCAGCTCAGAAGACAGGGACTATGGCTACACCTTC.

The rearrangement uses TRBV12-3 or TRBV12-4 and TRBJ1-2; unclear D gene. V was trimmed by 8 bases and J by 8 bases, leaving 12 bases between them. The CDR3 spans 11 residues. This CDR3 is CASGERWGYTF. The CDR3 DNA sequence: TGTGCCAGCGGGGAGAGGTGGGGCTACACCTTC.

The chain links TRBV19 to TRBJ1-2, with a weak D call TRBD1 (5 bases). CDR3 size: 13 residues. Germline assignment: CDR1 LNHDA and CDR2 SQIVND (reference sequence). V dropped 1 base and J dropped 7 bases, with 10 bases sitting between them. CDR3 DNA: TGTGCCAGTAGTATAGTTTCAGGGTTTGGCTACACCTTC. Translation gives CASSIVSGFGYTF.

The V call is TRBV30, the J call TRBJ1-6, with a weak D call TRBD1 (6 bases). The germline gives CDR1 GTSNPN, CDR2 SVGIG (reference sequence). This CDR3 has 14 amino acids. V was trimmed by 0 bases and J by 9 bases, leaving 12 bases between them. The CDR3 spells CAWSVVQGFSPLHF. CDR3 DNA: TGTGCCTGGAGTGTGGTACAGGGATTTTCACCCCTCCACTTT.

The chain recombines TRBV11-3 with TRBJ2-1, with 12 bases fitting TRBD2. The CDR3 sequence is 17 residues long. Germline lookup yields CDR1 SGHNT and CDR2 YENEEA. The ends lost 5 bases at V and 2 bases at J; junction bases unmatched: 7. The CDR3 sequence: CASSPRASGGAYNEQFF. The CDR3 bases are TGTGCCAGCAGCCCTAGGGCTAGCGGGGGGGCCTACAATGAGCAGTTCTTC.

This rearrangement joins TRBV19 to TRBJ2-6, with D perhaps matching TRBD1 (6 bases). This CDR3 has 19 amino acids. Germline values: CDR1 LNHDA, CDR2 SQIVND (reference sequence). The V end was cut by 0 bases, the J end by 2 bases, with 17 bases between. This CDR3 is CASSIDLAGDIPGANVLTF. The CDR3, as DNA: TGTGCCAGTAGTATAGATCTTGCAGGGGACATTCCTGGGGCCAACGTCCTGACTTTC.

The rearrangement links TRBV4-1 to TRBJ2-4, with D perhaps matching TRBD2 (5 bases). The V gene lost 3 bases and the J gene lost 5 bases, with 14 bases spanning the gap. Germline values: CDR1 MGHRA, CDR2 YSYEKL. The CDR3 spans 15 residues. The CDR3 bases are TGCGCCAGCAGCCAGCGGGTTGGACGACAAAACATTCAGTACTTC. This encodes CASSQRVGRQNIQYF.

The V call is TRBV5-1, the J call TRBJ2-7; D possibly corresponds to TRBD2 (7 bases). V lost 4 bases to trimming and J lost 7 bases, with 18 bases between them. The CDR3 sequence is 14 residues long. Germline CDR1 is SGHRS and CDR2 is YFSETQ. This chain's CDR3 is CASSQRGGGLEQYF. The CDR3 DNA reads as TGCGCCAGCAGCCAGCGGGGCGGGGGCTTGGAGCAGTACTTC.

The gene calls are TRBV5-1 and TRBJ2-2; 8 bases agree with TRBD2. This CDR3 comprises 14 residues. The junction had 3 bases not matched to a gene; V was cut back by 3 bases and J by 5 bases. Germline lookup yields CDR1 SGHRS and CDR2 YFSETQ. DNA for the CDR3: TGCGCCAGCAGCTCGGGACTAGAGACCGGGGAGCTGTTTTTT. This gives the protein CASSSGLETGELFF.

V and J are TRBV6-1 and TRBJ2-1; 9 bases match TRBD1. The CDR3 sequence is 15 residues long. After removal of 3 bases from V and 4 bases from J, the junction contained 4 bases not matched to a gene. Germline V gene sequence: CDR1 MNHNS, CDR2 SASEGT. Here the CDR3 reads CASSDRDRAYNEQFF. CDR3 DNA: TGTGCCAGCAGTGACCGGGACAGGGCTTACAATGAGCAGTTCTTC.

This clone was counted once. The chain combines TRBV7-2 with TRBJ2-1; the D is unclear. Looked up from germline, CDR1 is SGHTA and CDR2 is FQGNSA. V was cut by 5 bases and J by 6 bases, with 23 bases left in between. The CDR3 is 17 residues long. CDR3 in DNA: TGTGCCAGCAGCCCTAACTGGCGGCCCCTAATTGGCAATGAGCAGTTCTTC. Protein product: CASSPNWRPLIGNEQFF.

This clone was found a few times. This chain joins TRBV5-5 and TRBJ1-1; TRBD1 is a possible D gene (6 bases). V was pared by 3 bases and J by 0 bases, with 12 bases between. Germline CDR1 is SGHKS and CDR2 is YYEKEE (reference sequence). The length of the CDR3 is 15 residues. The CDR3 here is CASSWEGGVNTEAFF. CDR3 DNA sequence: TGTGCCAGCAGCTGGGAGGGGGGAGTGAACACTGAAGCTTTCTTT.

This clone was observed a handful of times. V is TRBV18 and J is TRBJ1-2; tentatively, D is TRBD1 (6 bases). This CDR3 contains 12 residues. CDR1 is KGHSH and CDR2 is LQKENI in the germline V gene. Trimming left V 4 bases short and J 8 bases short, with 11 bases between. For the CDR3, the DNA is TGTGCCAGCTCACGTTCCACAGGGGGCTACACCTTC. It encodes CASSRSTGGYTF.

The genes are TRBV6-2 or TRBV6-3 and TRBJ2-7, with 7 bases fitting TRBD1. This CDR3 comprises 15 residues. Germline V gene data show CDR1 as MNHEY and CDR2 as SVGEGT. The ends lost 2 bases at V and 4 bases at J; junction bases unmatched: 8. The CDR3 bases are TGTGCCAGCAGTTACAGCACGACAGGGCGGTACGAGCAGTACTTC. Translating it yields CASSYSTTGRYEQYF.